This TCR beta chain stems from a study of T cells after yellow fever vaccination. Study background: Fractions containing few cells were prepared with SMART-Seq v4 Ultra Low Input. General observations from the study: The booster saw the reappearance of most primary-vaccination clones (roughly 96% CD4, almost 90% CD8). Repertoires obtained by FACS sorting could include abundant clonotypes that entered as contaminants from the bulk population.

Template-switching 5'RACE yielded the TCR cDNA; a universal primer site and UMIs were added in the process. TCRdb independently ran MiXCR on the 5' RACE reads; one entry per CDR3 protein. Here the sample spans 250,000 to 400,000 distinct CDR3 sequences, roughly 4% being singletons. Germline-derived CDR1 and CDR2 are SGHRS and YFSETQ. This CDR3 is built from 15 residues. Trimming took off 0 bases at V and 4 bases at J, with 11 bases between the two ends. This clonotype was recorded at least ten times. Its target is unknown. The chain recombines TRBV5-1 with TRBJ2-1; D possibly corresponds to TRBD1 (5 bases). The material was PBMCs, obtained 5 days after the yellow fever booster vaccination. The TCR was taken from a man aged 18 to 29 who received the YFV17D yellow fever vaccine. This CDR3 is CASSLVGDGYNEQFF. CDR3 nucleotides: TGCGCCAGCAGCTTGGTAGGGGATGGATACAATGAGCAGTTCTTC. The full variable domain, in which reference TRBV5-1 and TRBJ2-1 provide the parts outside the CDR3, is KAGVTQTPRYLIKTRGQQVTLSCSPISGHRSVSWYQQTPGQGLQFLFEYFSETQRNKGNFPGRFSGRQFSNSRSEMNVSTLELGDSALYLCASSLVGDGYNEQFFGPGTRLTVL.